What follows are 29 T cell receptor beta chains derived from one specimen sequenced in a study of shared clonotypes between healthy human individuals. Clones were read by immunoSEQ multiplex PCR, and TCRdb kept only the in-frame ones, dropping some. The sample shows fewer than 1.4 million clones, approximately 78% of them seen only once. Input material: memory CD4+ T cells from PBMCs. This sample's subset: CD45RA-negative fraction. Source of these receptors: a man between 18 and 29 years old in good health. Some clones in this sample may be carry-over from other donors' samples.

The chain carries TRBV27 and TRBJ2-1; TRBD2 agrees at 16 bases. J was trimmed by 2 bases and V by 5 bases; bases with no gene match: 6. The germline gives CDR1 MNHEY, CDR2 SMNVEV (reference sequence). CDR3 size: 18 residues. CDR3 in amino acids: CASSTGTSGRDPYNEQFF. CDR3 DNA: TGTGCCAGCAGTACCGGGACTAGCGGGAGGGATCCCTACAATGAGCAGTTCTTC.

The chain is built from TRBV11-3 and TRBJ2-7; D gene unclear. CDR3 length: 10 amino acids. Per germline, CDR1 SGHNT and CDR2 YENEEA. V was shortened by 8 bases and J by 2 bases, with 4 bases between the two germline ends. CDR3 bases: TGTGCCAGCCATACCTACGAGCAGTACTTC. This translates into CASHTYEQYF.

V gene TRBV5-1 combines with J gene TRBJ2-7; 7 bases agree with TRBD1. CDR1 and CDR2 from the germline V gene are SGHRS and YFSETQ. This CDR3 spans 14 amino acids. Losses at the gene ends were 3 bases for V and 4 bases for J; bases not matched to a gene: 7. CDR3 amino acids: CASSSGTALYEQYF. CDR3 sequence (DNA): TGCGCCAGCAGCTCCGGGACAGCGTTGTACGAGCAGTACTTC.

The V call is TRBV5-1, the J call TRBJ2-1, with D uncertain. V lost 5 bases to trimming and J lost 2 bases, with 17 bases between them. The CDR3 runs 16 residues. In germline, CDR1 is SGHRS, CDR2 YFSETQ. Here the CDR3 reads CASSPSRTGTYNEQFF. In nucleotides, the CDR3 is TGCGCCAGCAGTCCTAGTCGGACCGGCACCTACAATGAGCAGTTCTTC.

The genes are TRBV2 and TRBJ1-1; D not resolved. The germline gives CDR1 SNHLY, CDR2 FYNNEI. The V and J ends lost 5 bases and 0 bases respectively, with 7 bases between them. The CDR3 is 13 residues long. The CDR3 is CASSLGLNTEAFF. CDR3 nucleotide sequence: TGTGCCAGCAGTCTAGGATTGAACACTGAAGCTTTCTTT.

In the case of this clone: The sample has other DNA sequences that encode this CDR3 too. The chain combines TRBV5-1 with TRBJ2-7; TRBD2 agrees at 11 bases. With 0 bases clipped from V and 2 bases from J, the junction kept 1 base outside the gene matches. Germline CDR1 reads SGHRS; CDR2 reads YFSETQ. The CDR3 loop spans 15 amino acids. In nucleotides, the CDR3 is TGCGCCAGCAGCTTGGTAGCGGGAGGGCCCTACGAGCAGTACTTC. Protein product: CASSLVAGGPYEQYF.

The chain couples TRBV28 to TRBJ1-4, with D possibly matching TRBD1 (5 bases). Per germline, CDR1 MDHEN and CDR2 SYDVKM. V was shortened by 4 bases and J by 7 bases, with 16 bases between the two germline ends. The CDR3 spans 15 residues. CDR3 bases: TGTGCCAGCAGTTCTCCGACAGAAGTGGGTGAAAAACTGTTTTTT. It yields the protein CASSSPTEVGEKLFF.

This clone was seen just once. The chain joins TRBV5-1 to TRBJ2-1; D is unclear. The CDR3 consists of 15 residues. CDR1 and CDR2 (germline): SGHRS, YFSETQ. Trimming cost V 3 bases and J 0 bases, with 10 bases left between them. CDR3: CASSYQQSSYNEQFF. CDR3 sequence (DNA): TGCGCCAGCAGCTACCAACAGAGCTCCTACAATGAGCAGTTCTTC.

The chain uses TRBV7-9 and TRBJ2-7; D perhaps matches TRBD2 (5 bases). Between the trimmed V and J ends, which lost 4 bases and 4 bases, there was a span of 17 bases. The germline V gene encodes CDR1 SEHNR and CDR2 FQNEAQ (reference sequence). The CDR3 totals 15 residues. CDR3 amino acids: CASSSPEGEAYEQYF. The CDR3 DNA is TGTGCCAGCAGCTCCCCAGAGGGCGAGGCTTACGAGCAGTACTTC.

The chain joins TRBV7-2 to TRBJ2-5; the D is unclear. Trimming took 7 bases from V and 3 from J, leaving 6 bases between them. The CDR3 has 11 amino acids. Per the germline V gene, CDR1 is SGHTA and CDR2 is FQGNSA. DNA for the CDR3: TGTGCCAGCACCCCAGAAGAGACCCAGTACTTC. It specifies CASTPEETQYF.

This rearrangement joins TRBV5-1 to TRBJ2-7; D not resolved. V was pared by 3 bases and J by 4 bases, with 17 bases between. CDR3 length: 15 residues. Germline values: CDR1 SGHRS, CDR2 YFSETQ. Here the CDR3 reads CASSSGIETRYEQYF. The CDR3 region has the DNA TGCGCCAGCAGCTCCGGAATTGAGACGCGGTACGAGCAGTACTTC. Variable domain in full (rest from reference TRBV5-1 and TRBJ2-7): KAGVTQTPRYLIKTRGQQVTLSCSPISGHRSVSWYQQTPGQGLQFLFEYFSETQRNKGNFPGRFSGRQFSNSRSEMNVSTLELGDSALYLCASSSGIETRYEQYFGPGTRLTVT.

The V call is TRBV6-4, the J call TRBJ1-5, with 12 bases fitting TRBD1. CDR1 MRHNA and CDR2 SNTAGT come from the germline V gene. CDR3 size: 18 residues. V gave up 5 bases and J gave up 3 bases; unmatched junction bases: 11. This CDR3 is CASSLPEGQGADNQPQHF. In DNA, the CDR3 is TGTGCCAGCAGTCTCCCCGAGGGACAGGGGGCAGACAATCAGCCCCAGCATTTT.

The gene calls are TRBV7-8 and TRBJ1-3; perhaps TRBD1 as D (5 bases). V dropped 1 base and J dropped 8 bases, with 12 bases sitting between them. The CDR3 is 14 residues long. Germline V gene sequence: CDR1 SGHVS, CDR2 FQNEAQ. The CDR3 spells CASSLGAGMDTIYF. In DNA form, the CDR3 reads TGTGCCAGCAGCTTAGGGGCAGGGATGGACACCATATATTTT.

The V gene is TRBV28, the J gene TRBJ2-3; D uncertain. Germline CDR1 reads MDHEN; CDR2 reads SYDVKM. V was pared by 10 bases and J by 2 bases, with 19 bases between. There are 15 residues in the CDR3. The CDR3, as DNA: TGTGCCACCAGCCCCCCCGGGCTGAACACAGATACGCAGTATTTT. Its protein is CATSPPGLNTDTQYF.

The genes are TRBV18 and TRBJ2-2, with D possibly matching TRBD1 (6 bases). Trimming took off 8 bases at V and 2 bases at J, with 18 bases between the two ends. CDR1 KGHSH and CDR2 LQKENI come from the germline V gene. This CDR3 spans 16 amino acids. CDR3 region: CASTTMGATNTGELFF. The CDR3 coding sequence is TGTGCCAGCACAACGATGGGGGCCACCAACACCGGGGAGCTGTTTTTT.

The chain employs TRBV6-1 and TRBJ1-5; possible D gene TRBD1, 6 bases. This CDR3 region has 16 residues. Trimming took 4 bases from V and 2 from J, leaving 15 bases between them. Germline CDR1 MNHNS, CDR2 SASEGT. Written as DNA, the CDR3 is TGTGCCAGCAGTGGAAAAGGGGGAAGGGGCAATCAGCCCCAGCATTTT. Protein sequence: CASSGKGGRGNQPQHF.

This rearrangement joins TRBV29-1 to TRBJ2-3; a weak D match, TRBD2 (6 bases). Germline loops: CDR1 SQVTM, CDR2 ANQGSEA. The ends were cut back, 4 bases at V and 2 bases at J, with 13 bases in the middle. The CDR3 sequence is 14 residues long. In nucleotides, the CDR3 is TGCAGCGTTGGGGGGACTCGTTTCACAGATACGCAGTATTTT. Its translation: CSVGGTRFTDTQYF.

This sequence joins TRBV13 and TRBJ1-1; 7 positions agree with TRBD1. Germline assignment: CDR1 PRHDT and CDR2 FYEKMQ (reference sequence). The CDR3 is made up of 15 amino acids. V shed 1 base, J shed 1 base, and the junction held 3 bases outside the gene matches. The CDR3 is CASSLAGGENTEAFF. CDR3 nucleotide sequence: TGTGCCAGCAGCTTAGCAGGGGGAGAGAACACTGAAGCTTTCTTT.

The V call is TRBV10-3, the J call TRBJ2-6; 12 bases are shared with TRBD1. Germline V gene sequence: CDR1 ENHRY, CDR2 SYGVKD. V gave up 6 bases and J gave up 4 bases; unmatched junction bases: 7. The CDR3 length is 17 residues. CDR3 sequence: CAIRTGQGALGANVLTF. CDR3 DNA sequence: TGTGCCATCAGAACGGGACAGGGGGCGCTGGGGGCCAACGTCCTGACTTTC.

The chain employs TRBV5-1 and TRBJ2-5, with 7 bases that match TRBD1. Looked up from germline, CDR1 is SGHRS and CDR2 is YFSETQ. V dropped 0 bases and J dropped 5; count of bases not matched to a gene: 10. This CDR3 contains 16 residues. Here the CDR3 DNA reads TGCGCCAGCAGCTTGGTAGGTTCAGGGGGAACGGAGACCCAGTACTTC. Its translation: CASSLVGSGGTETQYF.

The chain has TRBV6-5 and TRBJ1-5, with no clear D. Germline V CDR1 and CDR2: MNHEY, SVGAGI. Trimming left V 8 bases short and J 0 bases short, with 11 bases between. The CDR3 consists of 14 residues. CDR3 in amino acids: CASLGFYSNQPQHF. For the CDR3, the DNA is TGTGCCAGCTTGGGGTTTTATAGCAATCAGCCCCAGCATTTT.

The chain has TRBV10-2 and TRBJ2-5, with TRBD1 matching over 7 bases. The germline gives CDR1 WSHSY, CDR2 SAAADI. V was pared by 6 bases and J by 3 bases, with 10 bases of the junction left unmatched. The CDR3 consists of 15 residues. The CDR3 loop is CASRPEQGREETQYF. CDR3 sequence (DNA): TGCGCCAGCAGACCCGAACAGGGGCGAGAAGAGACCCAGTACTTC.

This clone was found a few times. The genes are TRBV4-1 and TRBJ2-5; D possibly uses TRBD1 or TRBD2 (7 bases each). The J call is in doubt because the DNA end fits TRBJ2-7 better. This CDR3 comprises 15 residues. Germline lookup yields CDR1 MGHRA and CDR2 YSYEKL. CDR3 nucleotides: TGCGCCAGCCAGCGGGACAGCCGAGGGAGCTACGAGCAGTACTTC. This codes for CASQRDSRGSYEQYF.

The chain is built from TRBV10-3 and TRBJ2-1; 7 bases fit TRBD2. Losses at the gene ends were 3 bases for V and 9 bases for J; bases not matched to a gene: 17. CDR1 is ENHRY and CDR2 is SYGVKD in the germline V gene. CDR3 length: 17 amino acids. CDR3 sequence: CAISEDVGGRFRSEQFF. The CDR3 DNA follows: TGTGCCATCAGTGAAGATGTGGGAGGGCGGTTTCGGAGTGAGCAGTTCTTC.

The V and J genes are TRBV28 and TRBJ2-3; 7 bases are shared with TRBD2. The CDR3 is made up of 12 amino acids. With V trimmed by 5 bases and J by 10 bases, 6 bases remained unmatched. Per germline, CDR1 MDHEN and CDR2 SYDVKM. CDR3 amino acids: CASSIRGEAQYF. The CDR3 DNA is TGTGCCAGCAGTATACGGGGGGAGGCGCAGTATTTT.

V usage is TRBV2 and J usage is TRBJ1-1; tentative D call: TRBD1 (5 bases). CDR1 is SNHLY and CDR2 is FYNNEI in the germline V gene. Trimming cost V 8 bases and J 1 base, with 11 bases left between them. The CDR3 totals 13 residues. The CDR3 DNA reads TGTGCCAGCCAGTTGGGGCAGAACACTGAAGCTTTCTTT. Translated, it gives CASQLGQNTEAFF. Complete variable domain (other parts from reference TRBV2 and TRBJ1-1): EPEVTQTPSHQVTQMGQEVILRCVPISNHLYFYWYRQILGQKVEFLVSFYNNEISEKSEIFDDQFSVERPDGSNFTLKIRSTKLEDSAMYFCASQLGQNTEAFFGQGTRLTVV.

Details on this clone: A read error may explain this, as a much larger clone is one base away. The chain uses TRBV7-2 and TRBJ2-2; 13 nucleotides line up with TRBD2. Germline V gives CDR1 SGHTA, CDR2 FQGNSA. The CDR3 contains 15 residues. With 5 bases clipped from V and 5 bases from J, the junction kept 2 bases outside the gene matches. CDR3 DNA sequence: TGTGCCAGCAGCCTGGGACTAGCGGGAACCGGGGAGCTGTTTTTT. Protein: CASSLGLAGTGELFF.

The CDR3 sequence is CAWSRTSGSNEQYF. CDR3 nucleotides: TGTGCCTGGAGTAGGACTAGCGGGAGCAACGAGCAGTACTTC. V gene TRBV30 combines with J gene TRBJ2-5, with TRBD2 matching 13 bases. The closer fit of TRBJ2-7 to the DNA end suggests the J call may be wrong. In germline, CDR1 is GTSNPN, CDR2 SVGIG (reference sequence). This CDR3 is 14 amino acids long.

V gene TRBV28 combines with J gene TRBJ2-7; 12 bases map to TRBD2. The V gene's germline CDR1 is MDHEN and CDR2 SYDVKM. The CDR3 is 15 residues long. The V gene end was trimmed by 0 bases and the J gene end by 5 bases; junction bases not matched to a gene: 2. CDR3 nucleotides: TGTGCCAGCAGTTTATGGACTAGCGGGAGTCACGAGCAGTACTTC. It specifies CASSLWTSGSHEQYF.